Listed below are T cell receptor beta chains from one sample, sequenced in a study of OX40 agonist ivuxolimab in advanced cancers. Clones were read by immunoSEQ multiplex PCR, and TCRdb kept only the in-frame ones, dropping some. The repertoire has about 77,000 clones, around 87% of them found once; the top ten carry 6.2%. The source material was CD4+ or CD8+ T cells sorted from blood, sampled in a trial of the OX40 agonist ivuxolimab. The receptors were sampled from an adult with an advanced solid tumor such as melanoma, head and neck, liver or kidney cancer. The CDR3 runs from the conserved cysteine through the conserved F or W. The D gene is left open where the match is weak. Not every row has a clone size; where given, it reads once, few, many or a size class.

j_call d_call cdr3_length clone_size v_call cdr3_nt cdr3_aa
TRBJ1-6 TRBD1 16 once TRBV5-1 TGCGCCAGCAGCTTGGGGCCCGACAGGGTGAGTTCACCCCTCCACTTT CASSLGPDRVSSPLHF
TRBJ1-1 . 14 once TRBV6-5 TGTGCCAGCAAAAAGCAGGGGAAAGCCTCTGAAGCTTTCTTT CASKKQGKASEAFF
TRBJ1-1 . 13 . TRBV9 TGTGCCAGCAGCGTAGAGATGAACGGTGAAGCTTTCTTT CASSVEMNGEAFF
TRBJ2-6 . 21 . TRBV5-1 TGCGCCAGCAGCCAGGCGGGCGCATGGACAGCCGAGACCTCTGGGGCCAACGTCCTGACTTTC CASSQAGAWTAETSGANVLTF
TRBJ2-5 TRBD2 15 . TRBV5-1 TGCGCCAGCAGGGGGGGATCGACTAGCGGAGAGACCCAGTACTTC CASRGGSTSGETQYF
TRBJ2-3 . 13 . TRBV9 TGTGCCAGCAGCGTAGATTTTGCAGATACGCAGTATTTT CASSVDFADTQYF
TRBJ2-3 . 13 . TRBV5-1 TGCGCCAGCACGGGACGCATCACAGATACGCAGTATTTT CASTGRITDTQYF
TRBJ1-6 . 16 once TRBV18 TGTGCCAGCTCATCGACCCCCTTGGCCTATAATTCACCCCTCCACTTT CASSSTPLAYNSPLHF
TRBJ2-1 TRBD1 13 . TRBV6-5 TGCCTATTACAGGGGATGTCCTACAATGAGCAGTTCTTC CLLQGMSYNEQFF
TRBJ1-2 . 12 . TRBV29-1 TGCAGCGTTGGAGAGGGGCCCTATGGCTACACCTTC CSVGEGPYGYTF
TRBJ2-3 TRBD2 16 . TRBV9 TGTGCCAGCAGCTCCCCCCGCGGCGGGGGTCTAGATACGCAGTATTTT CASSSPRGGGLDTQYF
TRBJ2-7 TRBD1 15 . TRBV5-1 TGCGCCAGCAGCATCGACAGGGTTAGCTCCTACGAGCAGTACTTC CASSIDRVSSYEQYF
TRBJ2-3 TRBD2 15 . TRBV13 TGTGCCAGCCAGACGGGAGGGATGTTAACAGATACGCAGTATTTT CASQTGGMLTDTQYF
TRBJ1-2 TRBD1 15 . TRBV6-6 TGTGCCAGCAGAAACCCGACAGGGATGGATTCTGGCTACACCTTC CASRNPTGMDSGYTF